The entry below gives a single TCR beta chain sequence along with its context. This entry comes from a study of blood T cell repertoires in COVID-19. Study background: Samples came from the United States, Italy and Spain, spanning acute and convalescent COVID-19. Nucleic acid was either cDNA or gDNA, and it came from T cells, B-cell-depleted T cells, or PBMCs.

This CDR3 spans 12 amino acids. Germline lookup yields CDR1 SQVTM and CDR2 ANQGSEA. The V end lost 5 bases, the J end lost 1 base, and 8 bases lay between the germline ends. Original handling: Using reference gene primer amplification, nucleated cell counts were estimated. Only in-frame clones appear in the TCRdb table, and some are missing; sequencing was by immunoSEQ multiplex PCR. D and trimming come from the DNA, and the V and J calls and clone size come from that table. This sample yields under 300,000 clones, of which around 90% are seen a single time; over 0.8% belongs to the top ten. It was during active infection that Seattle patients were enrolled and then longitudinally followed.

Sequenced: peripheral blood. The TCR comes from a man aged 30-40 years with COVID-19, enrolled during active disease. This chain uses TRBV29-1 with TRBJ2-5, with D uncertain. The CDR3 region is CSVREPQETQYF. In DNA form, the CDR3 reads TGCAGCGTTCGTGAGCCCCAAGAGACCCAGTACTTC.